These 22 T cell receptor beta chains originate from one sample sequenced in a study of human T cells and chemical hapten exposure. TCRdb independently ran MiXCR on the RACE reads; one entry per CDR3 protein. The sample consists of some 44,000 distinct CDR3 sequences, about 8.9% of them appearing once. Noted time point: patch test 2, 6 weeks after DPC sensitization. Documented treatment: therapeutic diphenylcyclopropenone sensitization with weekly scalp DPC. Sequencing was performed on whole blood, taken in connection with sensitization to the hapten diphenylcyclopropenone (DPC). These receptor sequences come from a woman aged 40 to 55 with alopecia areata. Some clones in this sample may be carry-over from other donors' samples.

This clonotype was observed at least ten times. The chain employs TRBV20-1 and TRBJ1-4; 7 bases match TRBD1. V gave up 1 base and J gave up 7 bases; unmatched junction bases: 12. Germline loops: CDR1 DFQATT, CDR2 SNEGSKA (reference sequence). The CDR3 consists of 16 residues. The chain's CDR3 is CSARAGQTGFGEKLFF. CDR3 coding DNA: TGCAGTGCTAGAGCCGGTCAGACAGGGTTTGGTGAAAAACTGTTTTTT.

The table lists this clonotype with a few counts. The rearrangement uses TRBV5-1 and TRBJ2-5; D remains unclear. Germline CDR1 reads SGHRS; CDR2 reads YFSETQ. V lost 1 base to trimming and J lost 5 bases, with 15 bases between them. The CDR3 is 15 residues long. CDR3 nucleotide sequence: TGCGCCAGCAGCTTGTACGGCAGCTTTGGGGAGACCCAGTACTTC. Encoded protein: CASSLYGSFGETQYF.

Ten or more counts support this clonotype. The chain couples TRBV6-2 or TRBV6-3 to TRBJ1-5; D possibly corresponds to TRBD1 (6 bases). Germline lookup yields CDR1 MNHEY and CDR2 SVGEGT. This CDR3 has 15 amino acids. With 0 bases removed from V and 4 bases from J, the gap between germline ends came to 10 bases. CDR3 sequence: CASSYSGQSNQPQHF. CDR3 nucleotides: TGTGCCAGCAGTTACTCCGGACAGAGTAATCAGCCCCAGCATTTT.

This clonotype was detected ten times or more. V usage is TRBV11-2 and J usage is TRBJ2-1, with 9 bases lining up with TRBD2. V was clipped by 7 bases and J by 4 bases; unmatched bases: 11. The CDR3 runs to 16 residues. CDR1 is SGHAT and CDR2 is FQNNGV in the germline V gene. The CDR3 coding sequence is TGTGCCAGCATTCTAGCGGGGCCCCCGGGGTACAATGAGCAGTTCTTC. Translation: CASILAGPPGYNEQFF.

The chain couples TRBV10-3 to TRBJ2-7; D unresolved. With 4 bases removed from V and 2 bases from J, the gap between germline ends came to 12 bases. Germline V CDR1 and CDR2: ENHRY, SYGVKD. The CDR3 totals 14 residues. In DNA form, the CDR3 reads TGTGCCATCAGTGTGTGGCCCAAAACCTACGAGCAGTACTTC. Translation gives CAISVWPKTYEQYF.

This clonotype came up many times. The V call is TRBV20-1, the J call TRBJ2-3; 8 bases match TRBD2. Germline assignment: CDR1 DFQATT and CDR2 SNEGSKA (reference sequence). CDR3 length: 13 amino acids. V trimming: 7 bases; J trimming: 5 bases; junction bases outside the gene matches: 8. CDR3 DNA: TGCAGTGTTTTAGCGGGGTTAGAAGATACGCAGTATTTT. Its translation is CSVLAGLEDTQYF.

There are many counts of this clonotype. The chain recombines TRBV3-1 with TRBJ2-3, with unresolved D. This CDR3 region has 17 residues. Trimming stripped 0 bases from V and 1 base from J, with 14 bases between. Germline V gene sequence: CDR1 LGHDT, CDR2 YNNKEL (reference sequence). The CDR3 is CASSQDQLETRTDTQYF. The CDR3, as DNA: TGTGCCAGCAGCCAAGATCAGCTAGAGACCCGCACAGATACGCAGTATTTT.

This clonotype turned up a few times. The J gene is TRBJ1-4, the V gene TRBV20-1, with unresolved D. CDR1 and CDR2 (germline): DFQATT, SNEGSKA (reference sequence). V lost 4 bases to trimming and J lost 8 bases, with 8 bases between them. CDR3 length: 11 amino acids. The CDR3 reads CSANEREKLFF. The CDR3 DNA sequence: TGCAGTGCTAACGAGCGGGAAAAACTGTTTTTT.

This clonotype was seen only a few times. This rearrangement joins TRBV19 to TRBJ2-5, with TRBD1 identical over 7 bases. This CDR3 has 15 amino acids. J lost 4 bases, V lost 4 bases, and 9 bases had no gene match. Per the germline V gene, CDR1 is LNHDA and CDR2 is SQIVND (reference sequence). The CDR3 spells CASSTTTGMRETQYF. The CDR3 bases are TGTGCCAGTAGTACCACGACAGGGATGAGAGAGACCCAGTACTTC.

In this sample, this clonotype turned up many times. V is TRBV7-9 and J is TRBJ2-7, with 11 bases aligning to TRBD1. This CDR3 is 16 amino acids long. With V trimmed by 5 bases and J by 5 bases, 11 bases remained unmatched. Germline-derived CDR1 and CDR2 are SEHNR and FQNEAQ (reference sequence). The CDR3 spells CASSPGTGGGFHEQYF. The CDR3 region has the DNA TGTGCCAGCAGCCCCGGGACAGGGGGAGGATTCCACGAGCAGTACTTC.

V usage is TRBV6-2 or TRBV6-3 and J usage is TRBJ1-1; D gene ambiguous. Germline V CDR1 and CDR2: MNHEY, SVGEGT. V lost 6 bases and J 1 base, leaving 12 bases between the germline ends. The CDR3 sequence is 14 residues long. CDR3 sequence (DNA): TGTGCCAGCAGACGAGAGGGCCCGAACACTGAAGCTTTCTTT. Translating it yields CASRREGPNTEAFF.

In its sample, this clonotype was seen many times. CDR3 in amino acids: CASSYKGSGANVLTF. CDR3 bases: TGTGCCAGCAGTTACAAGGGCTCTGGGGCCAACGTCCTGACTTTC. V gene TRBV6-5 combines with J gene TRBJ2-6; D gene ambiguous. Germline assignment: CDR1 MNHEY and CDR2 SVGAGI. The CDR3 is 15 residues long. The V gene lost 2 bases and the J gene lost 0 bases, with 5 bases spanning the gap.

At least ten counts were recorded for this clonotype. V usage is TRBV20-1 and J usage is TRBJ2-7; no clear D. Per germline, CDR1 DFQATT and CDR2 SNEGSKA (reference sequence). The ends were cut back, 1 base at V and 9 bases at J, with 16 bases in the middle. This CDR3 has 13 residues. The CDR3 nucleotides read TGCAGTGCTAGAGGTGACATCCCTACGAGGCAGTACTTC. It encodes CSARGDIPTRQYF.

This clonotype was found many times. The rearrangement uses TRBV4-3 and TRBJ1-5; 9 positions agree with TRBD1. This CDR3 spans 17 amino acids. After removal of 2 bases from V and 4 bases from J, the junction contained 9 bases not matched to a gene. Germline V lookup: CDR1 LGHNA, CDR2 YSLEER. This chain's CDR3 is CASSQSALTGGNQPQHF. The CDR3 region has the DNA TGCGCCAGCAGCCAATCGGCCCTGACAGGGGGAAATCAGCCCCAGCATTTT.

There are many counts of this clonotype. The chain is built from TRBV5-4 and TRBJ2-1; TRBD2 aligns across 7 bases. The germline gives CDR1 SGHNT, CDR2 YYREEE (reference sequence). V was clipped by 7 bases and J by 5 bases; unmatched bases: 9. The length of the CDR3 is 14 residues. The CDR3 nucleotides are TGTGCCAGCTCTTGGGGCGGGAGAAACAATGAGCAGTTCTTC. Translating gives CASSWGGRNNEQFF.

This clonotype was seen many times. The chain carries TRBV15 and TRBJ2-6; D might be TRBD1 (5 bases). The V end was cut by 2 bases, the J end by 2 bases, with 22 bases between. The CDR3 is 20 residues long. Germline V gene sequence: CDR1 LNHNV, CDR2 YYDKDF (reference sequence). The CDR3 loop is CATSRPKAKGRGPGANVLTF. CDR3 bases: TGTGCCACCAGCAGACCCAAGGCCAAGGGTAGGGGCCCTGGGGCCAACGTCCTGACTTTC.

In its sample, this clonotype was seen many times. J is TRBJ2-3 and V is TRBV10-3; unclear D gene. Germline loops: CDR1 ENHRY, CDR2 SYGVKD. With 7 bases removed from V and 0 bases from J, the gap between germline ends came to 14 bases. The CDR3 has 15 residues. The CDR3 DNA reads TGTGCCATCACGGCCGGAAGGCTTAGCACAGATACGCAGTATTTT. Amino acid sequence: CAITAGRLSTDTQYF.

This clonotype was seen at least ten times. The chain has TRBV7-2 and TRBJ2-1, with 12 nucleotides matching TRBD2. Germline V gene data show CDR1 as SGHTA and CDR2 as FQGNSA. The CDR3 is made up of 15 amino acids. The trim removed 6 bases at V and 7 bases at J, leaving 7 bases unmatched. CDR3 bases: TGTGCCAGCAGTTATCTAGCGGGGGGGCCAAATGAGCAGTTCTTC. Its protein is CASSYLAGGPNEQFF.

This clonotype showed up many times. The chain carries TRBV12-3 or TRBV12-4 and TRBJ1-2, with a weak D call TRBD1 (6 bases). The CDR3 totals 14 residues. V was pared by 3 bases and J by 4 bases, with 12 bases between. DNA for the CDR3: TGTGCCAGCAGTTTGGGGGGGCTGGGCTATGGCTACACCTTC. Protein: CASSLGGLGYGYTF.

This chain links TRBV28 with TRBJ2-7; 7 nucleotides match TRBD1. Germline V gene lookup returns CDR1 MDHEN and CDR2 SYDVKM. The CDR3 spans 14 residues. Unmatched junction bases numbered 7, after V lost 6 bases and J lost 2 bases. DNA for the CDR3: TGTGCCAGCAGCCCATCGACAGGGACCTACGAGCAGTACTTC. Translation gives CASSPSTGTYEQYF.

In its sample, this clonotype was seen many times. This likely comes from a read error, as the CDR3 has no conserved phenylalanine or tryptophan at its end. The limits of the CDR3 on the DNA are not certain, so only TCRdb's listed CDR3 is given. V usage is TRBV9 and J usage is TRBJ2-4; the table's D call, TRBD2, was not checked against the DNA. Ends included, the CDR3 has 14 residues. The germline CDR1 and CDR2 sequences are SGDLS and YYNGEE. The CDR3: CASSVAGRTGTSVG.

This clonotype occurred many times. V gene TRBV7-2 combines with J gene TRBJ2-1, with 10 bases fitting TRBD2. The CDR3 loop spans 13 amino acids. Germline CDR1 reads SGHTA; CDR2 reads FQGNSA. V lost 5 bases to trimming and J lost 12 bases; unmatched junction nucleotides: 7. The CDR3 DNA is TGTGCCAGCAGCCCTAGCGGGGGCCAGGGGCAGTTCTTC. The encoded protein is CASSPSGGQGQFF.